Below are 32 T cell receptor beta chains sequenced from a single sample in a study of T cells in localized non-small cell lung cancer. Libraries were prepared by immunoSEQ multiplex PCR; TCRdb keeps only in-frame clonotypes and omits some of them. The repertoire holds tens of thousands of clones, with approximately 88% as singletons. This specimen consisted of peripheral blood, obtained before any cancer treatment. These receptors were collected from a man aged 35-75 years with stage I squamous cell lung carcinoma.

The rearrangement joins TRBV4-2 to TRBJ2-2, with D perhaps assigned TRBD1 or TRBD2 (5 bases each). V lost 4 bases, J lost 0 bases, and 15 bases lay in between. The CDR3 sequence is 17 residues long. Germline lookup yields CDR1 LGHNA and CDR2 YNFKEQ. The CDR3, as DNA: TGTGCCAGCAGCCCGATAACCGGGACGGCGAACACCGGGGAGCTGTTTTTT. It codes for CASSPITGTANTGELFF.

DNA for the CDR3: TGTGCCACCAGAGAGGGGACTGCGGGAGAGAGCTACACCTTC. This codes for CATREGTAGESYTF. This chain joins TRBV15 and TRBJ1-2, with D perhaps matching TRBD1 (5 bases). The CDR3 runs 14 residues. The germline V and J ends were trimmed by 6 bases and 9 bases, with 20 bases remaining between them. The germline gives CDR1 LNHNV, CDR2 YYDKDF (reference sequence).

The chain is built from TRBV7-2 and TRBJ1-1; maybe TRBD1 (5 bases). In germline, CDR1 is SGHTA, CDR2 FQGNSA. This CDR3 is 15 amino acids long. V lost 1 base to trimming and J lost 1 base, with 10 bases between them. The CDR3 coding sequence is TGTGCCAGCAGCTTAGATGTAGGGACGAACACTGAAGCTTTCTTT. Translated, it gives CASSLDVGTNTEAFF.

This rearrangement joins TRBV5-1 to TRBJ1-5; D remains ambiguous. CDR3 size: 13 residues. Trimming removed 3 bases from V and 1 base from J, with 5 bases in between. CDR1 and CDR2 (germline): SGHRS, YFSETQ. CDR3 sequence: CASSSESNQPQHF. The CDR3, as DNA: TGCGCCAGCAGCTCGGAGAGCAATCAGCCCCAGCATTTT.

The chain joins TRBV27 to TRBJ1-1; a possible D gene is TRBD1 (5 bases). The V end lost 7 bases, the J end lost 1 base, and 16 bases lay between the germline ends. Germline lookup yields CDR1 MNHEY and CDR2 SMNVEV (reference sequence). CDR3 length: 15 amino acids. The CDR3 loop is CASTVQGGRNTEAFF. The CDR3 DNA follows: TGTGCCAGCACAGTTCAGGGAGGCAGGAACACTGAAGCTTTCTTT.

The chain links TRBV6-5 to TRBJ2-3; D remains unclear. CDR1 and CDR2 (germline): MNHEY, SVGAGI. The CDR3 totals 13 residues. Trimming removed 5 bases at V and 2 bases at J, with 8 bases between. CDR3 nucleotide sequence: TGTGCCAGCAGTGACCATTCCACAGATACGCAGTATTTT. Its translation is CASSDHSTDTQYF.

This clone was counted a single time. This sequence joins TRBV6-1 and TRBJ1-2; D might be TRBD1 (6 bases). Looked up from germline, CDR1 is MNHNS and CDR2 is SASEGT. V dropped 7 bases and J dropped 4 bases, with 13 bases sitting between them. The CDR3 consists of 13 residues. Here the CDR3 DNA reads TGTGCCAGCATCCTGGACAGTCTCTATGGCTACACCTTC. Translating it yields CASILDSLYGYTF.

The V gene is TRBV30, the J gene TRBJ1-5; D gene ambiguous. This CDR3 contains 13 residues. The ends were cut back, 5 bases at V and 2 bases at J, with 10 bases in the middle. CDR1 is GTSNPN and CDR2 is SVGIG in the germline V gene (reference sequence). This CDR3 reads CAWAHGGNQPQHF. CDR3 in DNA: TGTGCCTGGGCCCATGGGGGCAATCAGCCCCAGCATTTT.

This chain joins TRBV4-1 and TRBJ2-3, with D unresolved. The CDR3 covers 15 residues. Trimming pared 0 bases from V and 3 bases from J, leaving 10 bases between. Germline V gene lookup returns CDR1 MGHRA and CDR2 YSYEKL. Here the CDR3 reads CASSQDHAGTDTQYF. The CDR3 nucleotides read TGCGCCAGCAGCCAAGATCATGCAGGAACAGATACGCAGTATTTT.

V usage is TRBV7-2 and J usage is TRBJ2-1; D is ambiguous. V was cut by 2 bases and J by 6 bases, with 17 bases left in between. This CDR3 comprises 16 residues. The germline V gene has CDR1 SGHTA and CDR2 FQGNSA. CDR3 nucleotide sequence: TGTGCCAGCAGCTTACACACTGGGGTAAGAGGCAATGAGCAGTTCTTC. Amino acids: CASSLHTGVRGNEQFF.

As regards this clone: Within the sample, other DNA sequences also encode this same CDR3. The chain employs TRBV13 and TRBJ1-6; D gene uncertain. This CDR3 region has 17 residues. V was trimmed by 6 bases and J by 4 bases, leaving 19 bases between them. Germline-derived CDR1 and CDR2 are PRHDT and FYEKMQ (reference sequence). CDR3 in DNA: TGTGCCAGCAGTCCTAGGGCCCGACTCGGATATAATTCACCCCTCCACTTT. Amino acids: CASSPRARLGYNSPLHF.

In regard to this clone: The identical CDR3 is also encoded by other nucleotide sequences in the sample. The V gene is TRBV6-6, the J gene TRBJ2-7; TRBD2 matches at 9 bases. CDR1 and CDR2 from the germline V gene are MNHNY and SVGAGI (reference sequence). CDR3 length: 14 residues. V gave up 6 bases and J gave up 7 bases; unmatched junction bases: 10. CDR3 sequence: CASRGLAAAREQYF. CDR3 bases: TGTGCCAGCAGGGGACTAGCCGCAGCCCGGGAGCAGTACTTC.

The J gene is TRBJ1-5, the V gene TRBV28; D is uncertain. CDR1 is MDHEN and CDR2 is SYDVKM in the germline V gene. V was clipped by 6 bases and J by 1 base, with 13 bases between them. This CDR3 comprises 15 residues. The CDR3 loop reads CASSPPGPSNQPQHF. CDR3 in DNA: TGTGCCAGCAGCCCGCCGGGTCCCAGCAATCAGCCCCAGCATTTT.

This chain uses TRBV10-3 with TRBJ1-1; 11 positions agree with TRBD1. With V trimmed by 5 bases and J by 1 base, 15 bases remained unmatched. Germline-derived CDR1 and CDR2 are ENHRY and SYGVKD. CDR3 size: 19 residues. In nucleotides, the CDR3 is TGTGCCATCAGTACCTACAGGACAGGGGGCGCAAGGAAGAACACTGAAGCTTTCTTT. This sequence encodes CAISTYRTGGARKNTEAFF.

Here the CDR3 reads CSVEKPPDFTNEQFF. CDR3 coding DNA: TGCAGCGTTGAAAAACCTCCGGACTTCACCAATGAGCAGTTCTTC. The chain recombines TRBV29-1 with TRBJ2-1; TRBD2 is a possible D gene (5 bases). Germline loops: CDR1 SQVTM, CDR2 ANQGSEA. The CDR3 has 15 residues. Trimming shortened V by 2 bases and J by 6 bases, and 17 bases separated the two germline ends.

The rearrangement uses TRBV7-2 and TRBJ2-7, with D possibly TRBD2 on 5 matching bases. This CDR3 region has 14 residues. The V end lost 3 bases, the J end lost 3 bases, and 12 bases lay between the germline ends. The germline gives CDR1 SGHTA, CDR2 FQGNSA. The CDR3 protein is CASSFLSGNYEQYF. DNA for the CDR3: TGTGCCAGCAGCTTTCTCTCCGGGAACTACGAGCAGTACTTC.

V usage is TRBV6-5 and J usage is TRBJ2-1; D not certain. Germline CDR1 and CDR2: MNHEY and SVGAGI. V dropped 6 bases and J dropped 2 bases, with 14 bases sitting between them. The CDR3 runs to 15 residues. In DNA form, the CDR3 reads TGTGCCAGCAGGGGAATATCTCGGCCCTACAATGAGCAGTTCTTC. Translating it yields CASRGISRPYNEQFF.

The chain couples TRBV6-1 to TRBJ2-1; maybe TRBD1 (6 bases). The CDR3 extends over 15 amino acids. Germline CDR1 is MNHNS and CDR2 is SASEGT. Trimming took off 7 bases at V and 5 bases at J, with 18 bases between the two ends. The CDR3 reads CASNLWGAGDNEQFF. The CDR3 region has the DNA TGTGCCAGCAACCTCTGGGGCGCAGGGGACAATGAGCAGTTCTTC.

The chain employs TRBV5-1 and TRBJ2-5, with 14 bases identical to TRBD2. CDR3 length equals 17 residues. V gave up 4 bases and J gave up 0 bases; unmatched junction bases: 5. Germline CDR1 and CDR2: SGHRS and YFSETQ. The CDR3 loop is CASSEGLAGVYQETQYF. CDR3 DNA: TGCGCCAGCAGCGAGGGACTAGCGGGGGTGTACCAAGAGACCCAGTACTTC. Together with reference TRBV5-1 and TRBJ2-5, the CDR3 gives the full variable domain: KAGVTQTPRYLIKTRGQQVTLSCSPISGHRSVSWYQQTPGQGLQFLFEYFSETQRNKGNFPGRFSGRQFSNSRSEMNVSTLELGDSALYLCASSEGLAGVYQETQYFGPGTRLLVL.

The genes are TRBV7-9 and TRBJ2-5, with a tentative D call TRBD1 (6 bases). This CDR3 is built from 14 residues. V shed 5 bases and J shed 1 base, with 11 bases lying between them. Germline V gene data show CDR1 as SEHNR and CDR2 as FQNEAQ (reference sequence). The DNA of the CDR3 is TGTGCCAGCAGCGGGTCAGGGGCCCAAGAGACCCAGTACTTC. Its translation is CASSGSGAQETQYF.

Comment on this clone: Other nucleotide sequences from this sample produce the same CDR3. The chain links TRBV6-6 to TRBJ2-7; 11 bases are shared with TRBD1. The CDR3 is made up of 15 amino acids. The V gene's germline CDR1 is MNHNY and CDR2 SVGAGI (reference sequence). Trimming took 0 bases from V and 4 from J; bases not matched to a gene: 2. CDR3: CASSYSGTGGYEQYF. For the CDR3, the DNA is TGTGCCAGCAGTTACTCCGGGACAGGGGGGTACGAGCAGTACTTC.

The chain employs TRBV9 and TRBJ1-5; 8 nucleotides agree with TRBD1. Germline CDR1 is SGDLS and CDR2 is YYNGEE. This CDR3 region has 14 residues. V shed 3 bases, J shed 6 bases, and the junction held 5 bases outside the gene matches. CDR3 coding DNA: TGTGCCAGCAGCGGCACAGGGGGTTGTCAGCCCCAGCATTTT. It is translated as CASSGTGGCQPQHF.

J is TRBJ2-1 and V is TRBV7-3; 10 bases are a match to TRBD1. V lost 5 bases, J lost 6 bases, and 7 bases stayed unmatched. The CDR3 is 15 residues long. Germline V gene sequence: CDR1 SGHTA, CDR2 FQGTGA. CDR3 DNA: TGTGCCAGCAGCCTATCAGGACAGGGGGGCAATGAGCAGTTCTTC. It codes for CASSLSGQGGNEQFF.

The V and J genes are TRBV7-9 and TRBJ1-2; no clear D. Germline V gene data show CDR1 as SEHNR and CDR2 as FQNEAQ (reference sequence). The germline V and J ends were trimmed by 1 base and 0 bases, with 6 bases remaining between them. This CDR3 has 14 residues. The DNA for the CDR3 is TGTGCCAGCAGCTTAGTCCCGGCTAACTATGGCTACACCTTC. It encodes CASSLVPANYGYTF.

The rearrangement joins TRBV5-5 to TRBJ1-2; 8 positions match TRBD1. Trimming cost V 0 bases and J 8 bases; bases outside gene matches: 6. The germline V gene encodes CDR1 SGHKS and CDR2 YYEKEE (reference sequence). CDR3 size: 14 residues. Here the CDR3 reads CASSLVDRAWGYTF. The DNA for the CDR3 is TGTGCCAGCAGCTTGGTGGACAGGGCGTGGGGCTACACCTTC. Full variable domain (remainder filled in from reference TRBV5-5 and TRBJ1-2): DAGVTQSPTHLIKTRGQQVTLRCSPISGHKSVSWYQQVLGQGPQFIFQYYEKEERGRGNFPDRFSARQFPNYSSELNVNALLLGDSALYLCASSLVDRAWGYTFGSGTRLTVV.

J is TRBJ1-5 and V is TRBV29-1; 7 nucleotides align to TRBD1. V shed 6 bases and J 0 bases; nucleotides not matched to a gene: 5. In germline, CDR1 is SQVTM, CDR2 ANQGSEA. This CDR3 region has 14 residues. CDR3 coding DNA: TGCAGCGTGAAAGGGACAGATAGCAATCAGCCCCAGCATTTT. Amino acid sequence: CSVKGTDSNQPQHF.

The chain links TRBV29-1 to TRBJ1-2; no clear D. The CDR3 extends over 12 amino acids. Trimming removed 6 bases from V and 0 bases from J, with 8 bases in between. CDR1 is SQVTM, CDR2 ANQGSEA, per germline. DNA for the CDR3: TGCAGCGTCGTTGAGGCTAACTATGGCTACACCTTC. Residues: CSVVEANYGYTF.

The chain links TRBV7-2 to TRBJ1-6; D not resolved. CDR1 and CDR2 (germline): SGHTA, FQGNSA. V was cut by 5 bases and J by 9 bases, with 14 bases left in between. The CDR3 has 14 amino acids. CDR3 in amino acids: CASSPNRAASPLHF. The CDR3 DNA reads TGTGCCAGCAGCCCAAATAGGGCAGCTTCACCCCTCCACTTT.

This clone has a handful of counts. The rearrangement links TRBV6-1 to TRBJ2-1; no firm D call. Germline V CDR1 and CDR2: MNHNS, SASEGT. The CDR3 runs to 14 residues. Between the trimmed V and J ends, which lost 2 bases and 8 bases, there was a span of 13 bases. CDR3 nucleotides: TGTGCCAGCAGTGAAAGGCAGGTTAAGGATGAGCAGTTCTTC. Translated: CASSERQVKDEQFF.

The CDR3: CASSGRTGPLEAFF. Here the CDR3 DNA reads TGTGCCAGCAGCGGGCGGACAGGGCCCCTTGAAGCTTTCTTT. The J gene is TRBJ1-1, the V gene TRBV2, with 8 bases that match TRBD1. In germline, CDR1 is SNHLY, CDR2 FYNNEI. The CDR3 length is 14 residues. Trimming at V came to 6 bases and at J to 7 bases, leaving 10 bases not matched to a gene.

This sequence joins TRBV4-1 and TRBJ2-7; 9 nucleotides align to TRBD2. This CDR3 contains 16 residues. The trim removed 5 bases at V and 0 bases at J, leaving 8 bases unmatched. Per germline, CDR1 MGHRA and CDR2 YSYEKL. CDR3 sequence: CASSSSGSGGSYEQYF. CDR3 nucleotides: TGCGCCAGCAGCAGTTCGGGTAGCGGGGGCTCCTACGAGCAGTACTTC.

The rearrangement links TRBV7-2 to TRBJ1-6, with 10 bases that match TRBD1. V lost 6 bases and J lost 9; bases outside the gene matches: 11. From germline, CDR1 is SGHTA and CDR2 FQGNSA. CDR3 size: 16 residues. The DNA of the CDR3 is TGTGCCAGCAGAGTGACAGGGGGCGCAGGAGGTTCACCCCTCCACTTT. Amino acid sequence: CASRVTGGAGGSPLHF.